The 14 T cell receptor beta chains reported below all come from one sample, sequenced in a study of identical twins. TCRdb processed the 5' RACE reads anew with MiXCR; each CDR3 protein has one entry. The sample records roughly 750,000 distinct CDR3 sequences, around 21% being singletons. The sample was also reused in another study, on T cells expressing NK-cell markers.

The sample was PBMCs. The receptors originated from a woman in her late teens or twenties in good health.

This clonotype was observed many times. This CDR3 is CASRARQTNTGELFF. The CDR3 DNA reads TGTGCCAGCAGGGCCCGACAGACGAACACCGGGGAGCTGTTTTTT. The rearrangement links TRBV27 to TRBJ2-2, with D possibly TRBD1 on 5 matching bases. V shed 6 bases and J shed 0 bases, with 11 bases lying between them. This CDR3 region has 15 residues. The germline CDR1 and CDR2 sequences are MNHEY and SMNVEV (reference sequence).

The chain recombines TRBV6-5 with TRBJ2-3, with a tentative D call TRBD1 (7 bases). Germline CDR1 MNHEY, CDR2 SVGAGI. Trimming took off 0 bases at V and 5 bases at J, with 15 bases between the two ends. The CDR3 runs to 16 residues. In nucleotides, the CDR3 is TGTGCCAGCAGTTACTCAGTGGAGGGGGCTGGAGATACGCAGTATTTT. Its translation is CASSYSVEGAGDTQYF.

This clonotype was observed a few times. The gene calls are TRBV12-3 or TRBV12-4 and TRBJ1-1; D call uncertain. V gave up 3 bases and J gave up 6 bases, with 11 bases separating them. This CDR3 has 13 residues. CDR3 sequence (DNA): TGTGCCAGCAGTTTCTCTATGACGGCTGAAGCTTTCTTT. Protein product: CASSFSMTAEAFF.

The V and J genes are TRBV6-2 or TRBV6-3 and TRBJ1-1; TRBD1 matches at 9 bases. Germline values: CDR1 MNHEY, CDR2 SVGEGT. V was clipped by 6 bases and J by 7 bases; unmatched bases: 6. The CDR3 has 13 residues. DNA for the CDR3: TGTGCCAGCAGGGACAGGGGTCCGGGTGAAGCTTTCTTT. It is translated as CASRDRGPGEAFF.

This clonotype has just a few counts. The chain links TRBV7-9 to TRBJ2-7; 8 nucleotides agree with TRBD1. The CDR3 runs 14 residues. The germline CDR1 and CDR2 sequences are SEHNR and FQNEAQ (reference sequence). The V gene end was trimmed by 2 bases and the J gene end by 6 bases; junction bases not matched to a gene: 6. This chain's CDR3 is CASSLLGQASEQYF. The CDR3 region has the DNA TGTGCCAGCAGCTTATTGGGACAGGCTTCCGAGCAGTACTTC.

This clonotype appeared a few times. The chain combines TRBV18 with TRBJ2-1, with 13 bases that match TRBD2. The CDR3 loop spans 16 amino acids. The J segment lost 4 bases and the V segment lost 5 bases, leaving 5 bases of the junction unmatched. Germline V gene sequence: CDR1 KGHSH, CDR2 LQKENI. The CDR3 DNA is TGTGCCAGCTCATCGTGGACTAGCGGGAGTTACAATGAGCAGTTCTTC. Translating it yields CASSSWTSGSYNEQFF.

In its sample, this clonotype was seen a few times. The chain joins TRBV5-1 to TRBJ1-1; tentative D call: TRBD1 (5 bases). The CDR3 consists of 14 residues. Germline CDR1 is SGHRS and CDR2 is YFSETQ. Trimming removed 0 bases from V and 4 bases from J, with 10 bases in between. The CDR3 nucleotides read TGCGCCAGCAGCTTGGGGGGCTCAGGCACTGAAGCTTTCTTT. Translated: CASSLGGSGTEAFF.

The rearrangement links TRBV5-1 to TRBJ2-5, with D possibly being TRBD2 (6 bases). With 4 bases removed from V and 4 bases from J, the gap between germline ends came to 17 bases. The CDR3 has 15 residues. Germline assignment: CDR1 SGHRS and CDR2 YFSETQ. The CDR3 protein is CASSDLAADGETQYF. In nucleotides, the CDR3 is TGCGCCAGCAGCGACTTAGCGGCAGACGGAGAGACCCAGTACTTC.

This clonotype was seen more than once but under ten times. The rearrangement links TRBV6-2 or TRBV6-3 to TRBJ2-1, with 8 bases matching TRBD2. This CDR3 comprises 12 residues. The V and J ends lost 11 bases and 10 bases, in that order; junction bases with no gene match: 10. Germline V lookup: CDR1 MNHEY, CDR2 SVGEGT. CDR3 protein: CAGSLAGGEQFF. DNA of the CDR3: TGTGCCGGCTCCCTGGCGGGAGGCGAGCAGTTCTTC.

The table lists this clonotype with a few counts. The junction departs from the called germline gene at one end, perhaps through a read error. The chain uses TRBV20-1 and TRBJ2-1; D call uncertain. Germline CDR1 is DFQATT and CDR2 is SNEGSKA (reference sequence). The CDR3 sequence is 13 residues long. This CDR3 reads CSASGLSNNEQFF. The CDR3 coding sequence is TGCAGTGCTAGTGGCCTCTCCAACAATGAGCAGTTCTTC.

The chain employs TRBV6-1 and TRBJ1-2; unclear D gene. The CDR3 runs to 13 residues. The germline V gene has CDR1 MNHNS and CDR2 SASEGT. V was clipped by 5 bases and J by 2 bases, with 9 bases between them. CDR3 in DNA: TGTGCCAGCAGTCCTCACCTCAACTATGGCTACACCTTC. It translates to CASSPHLNYGYTF.

This clonotype was observed a few times. The J gene is TRBJ1-2, the V gene TRBV6-5; TRBD1 might be the D (5 bases). The length of the CDR3 is 15 residues. Germline V gene lookup returns CDR1 MNHEY and CDR2 SVGAGI. Trimming cost V 0 bases and J 5 bases, with 13 bases left between them. This CDR3 reads CASSYSRTNLYGYTF. DNA for the CDR3: TGTGCCAGCAGTTACTCGCGGACAAACCTTTATGGCTACACCTTC.

In its sample, this clonotype was seen a few times. J is TRBJ1-2 and V is TRBV29-1, with 11 bases identical to TRBD1. Unmatched junction bases numbered 7, after V lost 3 bases and J lost 4 bases. The germline gives CDR1 SQVTM, CDR2 ANQGSEA. CDR3 length: 15 amino acids. This chain's CDR3 is CSVEVGQGAGYGYTF. In DNA form, the CDR3 reads TGCAGCGTTGAGGTCGGACAGGGGGCCGGCTATGGCTACACCTTC.

This chain connects TRBV30 to TRBJ2-3, with D possibly being TRBD1 (5 bases). The CDR3 totals 15 residues. Trimming pared 2 bases from V and 2 bases from J, leaving 14 bases between. The V gene's germline CDR1 is GTSNPN and CDR2 SVGIG (reference sequence). The CDR3 reads CAWSLPRALTDTQYF. The CDR3 bases are TGTGCCTGGAGTCTCCCCAGGGCCCTCACAGATACGCAGTATTTT. The variable domain in full, with the rest retrieved from reference TRBV30 and TRBJ2-3, is SQTIHQWPATLVQPVGSPLSLECTVEGTSNPNLYWYRQAAGRGLQLLFYSVGIGQISSEVPQNLSASRPQDRQFILSSKKLLLSDSGFYLCAWSLPRALTDTQYFGPGTRLTVL.